The 12 T cell receptor beta chains below were found in one sample sequenced in a study of shared clonotypes between healthy human individuals (dated by TCRdb to between 2020 and 2021). Libraries were constructed by the immunoSEQ multiplex PCR assay. This immuneACCESS table, as held by TCRdb, lists in-frame sequences with V and J called but not all clones. Of the missing ones, under half trace to an unresolved V gene in checked studies; the others have no known cause. The sample data list about 680,000 clones, and over 65% of these were observed just once. The ten largest account for 1.5% to 2% of the sample. The sequenced sample consisted of memory CD4+ T cells sorted from blood. The cell subset or site tag for this specimen amounts to: CD45RA-negative fraction. The receptors derive from a woman younger than 45 in good health.

Concerning this clone: The identical CDR3 is also encoded by other nucleotide sequences in the sample. The chain links TRBV30 to TRBJ2-7, with D hard to call. With 3 bases removed from V and 3 bases from J, the gap between germline ends came to 6 bases. CDR1 is GTSNPN, CDR2 SVGIG, per germline (reference sequence). The CDR3 loop spans 11 amino acids. The CDR3 bases are TGTGCCTGGAGACGAAACTACGAGCAGTACTTC. As protein: CAWRRNYEQYF.

The chain combines TRBV30 with TRBJ2-7; D unresolved. The germline V gene encodes CDR1 GTSNPN and CDR2 SVGIG (reference sequence). The CDR3 covers 12 residues. V shed 4 bases and J shed 3 bases, with 10 bases lying between them. CDR3 bases: TGTGCCTGGACATTAGGCAACTACGAGCAGTACTTC. Encoded protein: CAWTLGNYEQYF.

CDR3: CASSEFGDQPQHF. The CDR3 DNA reads TGTGCCAGCAGTGAATTCGGGGATCAGCCCCAGCATTTT. The genes are TRBV6-1 and TRBJ1-5; D remains unclear. The germline CDR1 and CDR2 sequences are MNHNS and SASEGT. CDR3 length equals 13 residues. The V and J ends lost 2 bases and 5 bases respectively, with 7 bases between them.

This clone was counted a single time. The chain links TRBV10-3 to TRBJ2-7; a weak D match, TRBD1 (6 bases). The CDR3 spans 17 residues. Germline V gene sequence: CDR1 ENHRY, CDR2 SYGVKD. Trimming shortened V by 0 bases and J by 3 bases, and 18 bases separated the two germline ends. CDR3 amino acids: CAISESMEFGTHYEQYF. CDR3 in DNA: TGTGCCATCAGTGAGTCGATGGAGTTCGGGACACACTACGAGCAGTACTTC.

The V and J genes are TRBV19 and TRBJ1-5; D is unresolved. Trimming took 10 bases from V and 1 from J, leaving 14 bases between them. Germline V lookup: CDR1 LNHDA, CDR2 SQIVND (reference sequence). The CDR3 is 14 amino acids. The chain's CDR3 is CATRDRQSNQPQHF. In nucleotides, the CDR3 is TGTGCCACTAGGGATCGGCAGAGCAATCAGCCCCAGCATTTT.

This chain connects TRBV6-5 to TRBJ1-6; possibly TRBD1 for D (5 bases). The germline V gene encodes CDR1 MNHEY and CDR2 SVGAGI. The CDR3 loop spans 15 amino acids. V was cut by 0 bases and J by 9 bases, with 12 bases left in between. The CDR3 DNA reads as TGTGCCAGCAGTTACTCGTTTCAGGGTGGTTCACCCCTCCACTTT. Protein: CASSYSFQGGSPLHF.

V is TRBV19 and J is TRBJ1-1, with 8 nucleotides matching TRBD1. V shed 4 bases, J shed 9 bases, and the junction held 4 bases outside the gene matches. Germline assignment: CDR1 LNHDA and CDR2 SQIVND (reference sequence). The CDR3 has 12 amino acids. Here the CDR3 DNA reads TGTGCCAGTAGTACCTGGACAGGGAAAGCTTTCTTT. It yields the protein CASSTWTGKAFF.

The chain couples TRBV28 to TRBJ1-2; D uncertain. In germline, CDR1 is MDHEN, CDR2 SYDVKM. This CDR3 comprises 13 residues. V lost 8 bases to trimming and J lost 1 base, with 11 bases between them. The CDR3 region is CASRPRVNYGYTF. CDR3 DNA sequence: TGTGCCAGCCGACCTCGGGTTAACTATGGCTACACCTTC.

This chain links TRBV18 with TRBJ2-7; 7 bases line up with TRBD1. Per the germline V gene, CDR1 is KGHSH and CDR2 is LQKENI. The length of the CDR3 is 14 residues. V shed 5 bases, J shed 4 bases, and the junction held 8 bases outside the gene matches. In DNA form, the CDR3 reads TGTGCCAGCTCATCGTCTACAGGGGTATACGAGCAGTACTTC. Translating it yields CASSSSTGVYEQYF.

In its sample, this clone was seen once. V gene TRBV19 combines with J gene TRBJ1-4, with D unresolved. CDR3 length: 13 amino acids. Trimming removed 8 bases from V and 2 bases from J, with 9 bases in between. Germline assignment: CDR1 LNHDA and CDR2 SQIVND (reference sequence). The CDR3: CASALRTNEKLFF. The CDR3 coding sequence is TGTGCCAGTGCCCTACGGACTAATGAAAAACTGTTTTTT.

The V gene is TRBV10-2, the J gene TRBJ2-5; D is undetermined. V lost 2 bases and J lost 3, with 13 bases in between. The CDR3 has 15 amino acids. Germline CDR1 is WSHSY and CDR2 is SAAADI. The chain's CDR3 is CASSEPIYREETQYF. The CDR3 DNA sequence: TGCGCCAGCAGTGAGCCTATTTACAGAGAAGAGACCCAGTACTTC.

The V and J genes are TRBV18 and TRBJ1-1; 7 bases fit TRBD1. The CDR3 extends over 13 amino acids. The V and J ends lost 5 bases and 5 bases, in that order; junction bases with no gene match: 5. CDR1 is KGHSH, CDR2 LQKENI, per germline. CDR3 in DNA: TGTGCCAGCTCAACAAACAGGGGTACTGAAGCTTTCTTT. It yields the protein CASSTNRGTEAFF.